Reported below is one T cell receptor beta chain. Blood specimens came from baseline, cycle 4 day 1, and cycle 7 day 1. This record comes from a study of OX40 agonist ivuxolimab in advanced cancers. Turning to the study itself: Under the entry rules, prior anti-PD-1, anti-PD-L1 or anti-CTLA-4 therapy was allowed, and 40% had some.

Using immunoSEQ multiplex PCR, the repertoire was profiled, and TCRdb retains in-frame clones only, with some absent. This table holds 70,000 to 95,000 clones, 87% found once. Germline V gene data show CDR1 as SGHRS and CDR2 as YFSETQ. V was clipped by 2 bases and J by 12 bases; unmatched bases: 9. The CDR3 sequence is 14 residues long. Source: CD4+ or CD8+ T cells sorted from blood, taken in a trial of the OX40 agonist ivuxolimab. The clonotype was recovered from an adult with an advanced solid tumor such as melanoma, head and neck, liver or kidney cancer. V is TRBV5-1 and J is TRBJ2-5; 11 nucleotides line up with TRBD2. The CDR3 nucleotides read TGCGCCAGCAGCTTAACTAGCGGGGGCGCCGTTGAGTACTTC. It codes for CASSLTSGGAVEYF.